This T cell receptor beta chain comes out of a study of early T cells in non-severe SARS-CoV-2 infection (dated by TCRdb to 2020 to 2023). In the study overall: Because TCR sequencing relied on bulk RNA taken from unsorted whole blood, pairing of alpha and beta chains was not possible. Paper-wide results and their limitations: VDJdb matching was skewed toward anti-spike CD8 responses and likely underestimated virus-specific expansions by missing private and CD4 specificities.

Its CDR3 holds 17 amino acids, cysteine through phenylalanine. Left in the record is the CDR3 DNA by itself, 51 bases read in frame from the first base. Looking up the germline V gene (reference sequence) yields CDR1 DFQATT and CDR2 SNEGSKA. Relative to germline, V is missing 0 bases and J is missing 2 bases, with 10 bases of the junction outside any gene match. The library came from 5' RACE. Instrument used: NextSeq 500. The TCR library protocol attached unique molecular identifiers to individual cDNA molecules to correct for sequencing error and PCR bias. Both TCR alpha and beta chains were sequenced, and tight co-correlation was observed between alpha and beta sequence abundances in each sample. Regarding the original processing steps: Decombinator V4 was used to perform V gene, J gene and CDR3 annotation of TCR sequences. Expanded TCRs were defined as changing significantly between any two time points under a Poisson model with p below 0.0001. Abundances of TCRs were expressed as counts per million after normalisation to the total number of TCRs sequenced in each sample. TRAV1-2 paired with TRAJ12, TRAJ20 or TRAJ33 defined MAIT TCRs, while TRAV10 paired with TRAJ18 defined iNKT TCRs. A search of VDJdb, accessed on 1 November 2021, was run for TCRs annotated to CMV, EBV and SARS-CoV-2, with TCRs annotated for multiple antigens excluded. TCRdb reprocessing: public reads trimmed at Q25 with fastp, clones called with MiXCR, in-frame beta chains kept. For every CDR3 protein sequence, its rows merge into one entry that carries the most common genes and DNA. The V and J calls were not made by the authors but by TCRdb's processing. Recorded for this sample are over 95,000 distinct CDR3 sequences; approximately 16% of them occurred a single time. The ten largest clones capture about 1.3% of the sample.

A case-control design nested within a healthcare worker cohort in London, UK, was used, with weekly nasopharyngeal swab PCR tests and blood sampling performed. Healthcare workers were enrolled in the week of the UK lockdown, from 23 to 31 March 2020, and were followed every week for up to 16 weeks. To note about this clonotype: What this receptor recognizes is not known. Base qualities are not provided; no much larger clone lies one nucleotide away.

Sequenced input: whole blood. The sequence was collected from an adult who was a healthcare worker with PCR-confirmed SARS-CoV-2 infection or an uninfected control (not recorded which). The chain is assembled from TRBV20-1 and TRBJ2-1, with 7 junctional bases fitting TRBD2. The DNA is as follows: TGCAGTGCTAGAGATCTGGGCGGGAGAGGGGCCTACAATGAGCAGTTCTTC. It translates as CSARDLGGRGAYNEQFF.